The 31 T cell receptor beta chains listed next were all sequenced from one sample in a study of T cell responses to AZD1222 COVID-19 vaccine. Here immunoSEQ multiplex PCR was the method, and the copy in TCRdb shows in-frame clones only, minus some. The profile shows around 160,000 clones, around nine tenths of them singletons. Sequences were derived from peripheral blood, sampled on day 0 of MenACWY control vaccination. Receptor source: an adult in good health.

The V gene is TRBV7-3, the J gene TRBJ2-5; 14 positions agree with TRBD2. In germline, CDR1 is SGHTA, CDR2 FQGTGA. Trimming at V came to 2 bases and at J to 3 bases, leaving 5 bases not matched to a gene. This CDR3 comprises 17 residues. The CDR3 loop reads CASSLGTSGGTKETQYF. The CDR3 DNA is TGTGCCAGCAGCTTAGGGACTAGCGGGGGCACAAAAGAGACCCAGTACTTC.

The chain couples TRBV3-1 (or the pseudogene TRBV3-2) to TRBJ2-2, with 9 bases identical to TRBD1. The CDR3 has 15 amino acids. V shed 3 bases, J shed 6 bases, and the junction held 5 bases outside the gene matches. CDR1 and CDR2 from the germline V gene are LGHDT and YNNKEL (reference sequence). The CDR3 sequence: CASSHGQGTSGELFF. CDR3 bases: TGTGCCAGCAGCCATGGACAGGGGACCTCCGGGGAGCTGTTTTTT.

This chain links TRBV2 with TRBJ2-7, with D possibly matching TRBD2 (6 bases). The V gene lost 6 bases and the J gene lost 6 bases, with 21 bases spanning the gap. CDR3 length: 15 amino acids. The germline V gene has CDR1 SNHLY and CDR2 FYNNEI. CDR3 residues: CASSFTGTGRVEQYF. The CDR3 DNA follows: TGTGCCAGCAGCTTTACGGGGACCGGGAGAGTCGAGCAGTACTTC.

CDR3 nucleotides: TGTGCCAGCACCACCAGAAGGACAGTACAAGAGACCCAGTACTTC. Translated: CASTTRRTVQETQYF. This sequence joins TRBV28 and TRBJ2-5; D possibly corresponds to TRBD1 (6 bases). V was cut by 7 bases and J by 2 bases, with 17 bases left in between. There are 15 residues in the CDR3. Germline CDR1 is MDHEN and CDR2 is SYDVKM.

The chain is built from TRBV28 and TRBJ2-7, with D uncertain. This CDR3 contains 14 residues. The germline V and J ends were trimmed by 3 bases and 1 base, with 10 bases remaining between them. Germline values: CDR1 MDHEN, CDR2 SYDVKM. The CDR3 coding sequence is TGTGCCAGCAGTTTTACCGGGTCTTCCTACGAGCAGTACTTC. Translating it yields CASSFTGSSYEQYF.

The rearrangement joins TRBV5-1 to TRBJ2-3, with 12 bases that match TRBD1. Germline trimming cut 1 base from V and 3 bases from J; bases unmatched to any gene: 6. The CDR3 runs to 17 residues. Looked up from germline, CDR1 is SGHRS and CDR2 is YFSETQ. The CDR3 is CASSLTLGQGATDTQYF. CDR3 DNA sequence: TGCGCCAGCAGCTTGACCCTGGGACAGGGGGCAACAGATACGCAGTATTTT.

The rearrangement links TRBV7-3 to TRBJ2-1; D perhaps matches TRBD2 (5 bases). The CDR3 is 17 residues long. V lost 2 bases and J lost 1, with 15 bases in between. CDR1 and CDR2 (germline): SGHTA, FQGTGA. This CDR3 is CASSLGGGSRSYNEQFF. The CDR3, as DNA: TGTGCCAGCAGCTTAGGTGGCGGGTCCCGTTCCTACAATGAGCAGTTCTTC.

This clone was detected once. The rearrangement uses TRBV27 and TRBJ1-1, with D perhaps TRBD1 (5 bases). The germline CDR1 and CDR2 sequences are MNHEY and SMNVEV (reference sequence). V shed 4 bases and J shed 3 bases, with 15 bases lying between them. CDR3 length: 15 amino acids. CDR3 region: CASSSLRAGDTEAFF. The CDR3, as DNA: TGTGCCAGCAGTTCCCTTCGAGCGGGGGACACTGAAGCTTTCTTT.

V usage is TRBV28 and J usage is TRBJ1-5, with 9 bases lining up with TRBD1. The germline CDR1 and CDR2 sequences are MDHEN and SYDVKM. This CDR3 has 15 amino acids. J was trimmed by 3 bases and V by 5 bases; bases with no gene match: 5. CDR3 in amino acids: CASSPRDRDNQPQHF. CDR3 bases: TGTGCCAGCAGTCCCCGGGACAGGGACAATCAGCCCCAGCATTTT.

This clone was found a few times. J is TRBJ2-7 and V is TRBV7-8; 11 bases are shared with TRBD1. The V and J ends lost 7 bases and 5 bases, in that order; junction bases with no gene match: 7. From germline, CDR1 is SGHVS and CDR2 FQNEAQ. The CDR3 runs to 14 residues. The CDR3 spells CASTLGQGANEQYF. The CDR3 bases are TGTGCCAGCACCCTAGGACAGGGGGCTAACGAGCAGTACTTC.

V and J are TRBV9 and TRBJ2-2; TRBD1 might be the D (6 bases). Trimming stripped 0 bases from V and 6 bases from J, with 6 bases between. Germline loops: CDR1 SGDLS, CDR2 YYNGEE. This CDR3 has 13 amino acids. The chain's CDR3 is CASSVGGPGELFF. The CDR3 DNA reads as TGTGCCAGCAGCGTAGGGGGGCCCGGGGAGCTGTTTTTT.

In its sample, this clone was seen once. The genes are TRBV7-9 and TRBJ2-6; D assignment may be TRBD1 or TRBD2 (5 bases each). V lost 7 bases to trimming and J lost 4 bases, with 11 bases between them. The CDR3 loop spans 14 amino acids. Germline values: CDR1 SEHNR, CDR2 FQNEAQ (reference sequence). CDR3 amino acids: CASKGTLGANVLTF. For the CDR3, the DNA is TGTGCCAGCAAGGGGACGCTAGGGGCCAACGTCCTGACTTTC.

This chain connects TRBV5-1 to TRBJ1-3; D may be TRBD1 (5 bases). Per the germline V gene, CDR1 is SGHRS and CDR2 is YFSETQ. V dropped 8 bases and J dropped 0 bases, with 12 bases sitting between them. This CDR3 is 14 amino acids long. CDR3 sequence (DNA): TGCGCCAGTCGGAGCGGGACCTCTGGAAACACCATATATTTT. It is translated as CASRSGTSGNTIYF.

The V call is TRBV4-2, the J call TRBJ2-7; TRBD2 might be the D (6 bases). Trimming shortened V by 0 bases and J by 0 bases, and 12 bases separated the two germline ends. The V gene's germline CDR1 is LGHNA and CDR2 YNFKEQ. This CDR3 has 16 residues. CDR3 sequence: CASSQDGTSSSYEQYF. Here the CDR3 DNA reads TGTGCCAGCAGCCAAGATGGGACTTCTAGCTCCTACGAGCAGTACTTC.

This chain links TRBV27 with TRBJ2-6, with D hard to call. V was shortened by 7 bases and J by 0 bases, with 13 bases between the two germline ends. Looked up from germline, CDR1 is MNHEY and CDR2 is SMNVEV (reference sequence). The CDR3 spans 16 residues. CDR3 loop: CASTLLWSSGANVLTF. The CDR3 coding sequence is TGTGCCAGCACCTTACTATGGAGCTCTGGGGCCAACGTCCTGACTTTC. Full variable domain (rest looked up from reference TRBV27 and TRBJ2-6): EAQVTQNPRYLITVTGKKLTVTCSQNMNHEYMSWYRQDPGLGLRQIYYSMNVEVTDKGDVPEGYKVSRKEKRNFPLILESPSPNQTSLYFCASTLLWSSGANVLTFGAGSRLTVL.

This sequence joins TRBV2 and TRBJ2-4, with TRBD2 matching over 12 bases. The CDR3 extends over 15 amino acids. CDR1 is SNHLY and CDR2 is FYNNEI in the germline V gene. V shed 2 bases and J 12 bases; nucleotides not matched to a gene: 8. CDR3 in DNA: TGTGCCAGCAGTGAACCCCCTAGCGGGAGGGCGGCTCAGTACTTC. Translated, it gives CASSEPPSGRAAQYF.

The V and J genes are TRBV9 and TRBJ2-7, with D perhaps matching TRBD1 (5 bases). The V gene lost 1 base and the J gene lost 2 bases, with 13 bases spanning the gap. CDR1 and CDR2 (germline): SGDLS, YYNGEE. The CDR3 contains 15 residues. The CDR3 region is CASSVTAGSTYEQYF. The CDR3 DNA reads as TGTGCCAGCAGCGTAACAGCAGGGTCGACCTACGAGCAGTACTTC.

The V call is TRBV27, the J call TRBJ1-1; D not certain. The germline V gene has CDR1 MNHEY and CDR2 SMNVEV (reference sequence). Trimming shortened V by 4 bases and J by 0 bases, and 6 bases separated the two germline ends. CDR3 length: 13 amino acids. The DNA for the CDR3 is TGTGCCAGCAGTTGGGCCTTGAACACTGAAGCTTTCTTT. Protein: CASSWALNTEAFF.

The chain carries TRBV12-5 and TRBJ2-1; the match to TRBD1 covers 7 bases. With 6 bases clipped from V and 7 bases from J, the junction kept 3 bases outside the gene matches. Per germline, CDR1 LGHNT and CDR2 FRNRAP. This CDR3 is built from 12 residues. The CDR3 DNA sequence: TGTGCTAGTGGCTCCAGGGGGAATGAGCAGTTCTTC. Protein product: CASGSRGNEQFF.

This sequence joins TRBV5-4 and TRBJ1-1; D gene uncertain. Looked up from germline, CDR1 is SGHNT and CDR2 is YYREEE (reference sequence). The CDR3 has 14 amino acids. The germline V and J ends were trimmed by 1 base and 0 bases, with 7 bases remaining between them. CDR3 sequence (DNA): TGTGCCAGCAGCTTGACTGACCTGAACACTGAAGCTTTCTTT. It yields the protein CASSLTDLNTEAFF. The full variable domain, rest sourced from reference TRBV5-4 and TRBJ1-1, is ETGVTQSPTHLIKTRGQQVTLRCSSQSGHNTVSWYQQALGQGPQFIFQYYREEENGRGNFPPRFSGLQFPNYSSELNVNALELDDSALYLCASSLTDLNTEAFFGQGTRLTVV.

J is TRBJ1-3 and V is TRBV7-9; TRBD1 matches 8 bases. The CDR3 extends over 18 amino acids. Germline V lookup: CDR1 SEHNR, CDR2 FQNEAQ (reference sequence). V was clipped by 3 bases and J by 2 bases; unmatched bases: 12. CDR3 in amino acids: CASSFLKSPGQAGNTIYF. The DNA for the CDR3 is TGTGCCAGCAGCTTCTTAAAATCGCCGGGACAGGCTGGAAACACCATATATTTT. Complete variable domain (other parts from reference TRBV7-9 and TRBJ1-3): DTGVSQNPRHKITKRGQNVTFRCDPISEHNRLYWYRQTLGQGPEFLTYFQNEAQLEKSRLLSDRFSAERPKGSFSTLEIQRTEQGDSAMYLCASSFLKSPGQAGNTIYFGEGSWLTVV.

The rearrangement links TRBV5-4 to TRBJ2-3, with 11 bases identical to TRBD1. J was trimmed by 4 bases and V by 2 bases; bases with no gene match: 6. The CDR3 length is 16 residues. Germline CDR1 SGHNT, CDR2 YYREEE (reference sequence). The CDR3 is CASSFWDRGGADTQYF. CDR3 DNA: TGTGCCAGCAGCTTTTGGGACAGGGGGGGAGCAGATACGCAGTATTTT.

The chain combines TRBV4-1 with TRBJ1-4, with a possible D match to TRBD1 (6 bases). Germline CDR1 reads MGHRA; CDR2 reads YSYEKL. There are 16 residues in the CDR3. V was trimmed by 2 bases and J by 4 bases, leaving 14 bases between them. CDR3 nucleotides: TGCGCCAGCAGCCAAAGGGAGACAGGCTTTAATGAAAAACTGTTTTTT. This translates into CASSQRETGFNEKLFF.

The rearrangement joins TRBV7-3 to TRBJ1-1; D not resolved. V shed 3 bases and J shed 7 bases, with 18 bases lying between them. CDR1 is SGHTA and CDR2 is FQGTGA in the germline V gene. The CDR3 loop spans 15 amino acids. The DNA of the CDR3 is TGTGCCAGCAGCTTGACTCCCACCGAAGGGAGTGAAGCTTTCTTT. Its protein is CASSLTPTEGSEAFF. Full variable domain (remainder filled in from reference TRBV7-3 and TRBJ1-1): GAGVSQTPSNKVTEKGKYVELRCDPISGHTALYWYRQSLGQGPEFLIYFQGTGAADDSGLPNDRFFAVRPEGSVSTLKIQRTERGDSAVYLCASSLTPTEGSEAFFGQGTRLTVV.

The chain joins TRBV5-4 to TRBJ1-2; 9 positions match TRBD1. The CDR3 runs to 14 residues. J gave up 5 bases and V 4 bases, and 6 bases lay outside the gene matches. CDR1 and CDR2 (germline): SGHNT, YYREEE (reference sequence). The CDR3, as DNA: TGTGCCAGCAGCATGGGACAGGGAAATTATGGCTACACCTTC. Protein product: CASSMGQGNYGYTF.

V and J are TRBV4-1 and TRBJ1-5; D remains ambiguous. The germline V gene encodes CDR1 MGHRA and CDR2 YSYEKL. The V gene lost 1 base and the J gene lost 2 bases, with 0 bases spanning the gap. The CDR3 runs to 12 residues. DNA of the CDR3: TGCGCCAGCAGCCAAGGCAATCAGCCCCAGCATTTT. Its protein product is CASSQGNQPQHF.

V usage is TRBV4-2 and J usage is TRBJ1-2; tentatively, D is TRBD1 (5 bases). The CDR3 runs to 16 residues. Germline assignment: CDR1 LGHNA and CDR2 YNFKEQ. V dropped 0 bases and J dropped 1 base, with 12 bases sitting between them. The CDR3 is CASSQEGGRGNYGYTF. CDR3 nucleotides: TGTGCCAGCAGCCAAGAGGGAGGAAGGGGTAACTATGGCTACACCTTC.

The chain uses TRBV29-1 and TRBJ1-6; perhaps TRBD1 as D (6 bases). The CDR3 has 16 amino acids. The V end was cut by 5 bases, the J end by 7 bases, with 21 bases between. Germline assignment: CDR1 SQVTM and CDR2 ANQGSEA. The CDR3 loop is CSVKAFRAQGNSPLHF. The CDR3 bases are TGCAGCGTTAAGGCTTTCCGCGCACAGGGAAATTCACCCCTCCACTTT.

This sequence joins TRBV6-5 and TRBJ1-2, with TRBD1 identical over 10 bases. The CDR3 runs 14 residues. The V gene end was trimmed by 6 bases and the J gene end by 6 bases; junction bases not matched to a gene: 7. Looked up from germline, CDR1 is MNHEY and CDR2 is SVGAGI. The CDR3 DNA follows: TGTGCCAGCAGGGGGACAGGGGCAACCGATGGCTACACCTTC. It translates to CASRGTGATDGYTF.

CDR3 loop: CASSMGRGSYEQYF. The CDR3 coding sequence is TGTGCCAGCTCAATGGGCAGGGGGTCCTACGAGCAGTACTTC. The gene calls are TRBV18 and TRBJ2-7, with TRBD1 matching over 7 bases. This CDR3 is 14 amino acids long. Germline loops: CDR1 KGHSH, CDR2 LQKENI. The junction had 5 bases not matched to a gene; V was cut back by 5 bases and J by 1 base.

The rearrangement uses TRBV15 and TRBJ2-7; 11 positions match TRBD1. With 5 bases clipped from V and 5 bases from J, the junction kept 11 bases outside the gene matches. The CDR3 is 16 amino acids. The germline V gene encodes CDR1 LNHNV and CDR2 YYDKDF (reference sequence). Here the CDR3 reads CATSPRDRGTFHEQYF. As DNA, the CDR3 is TGTGCCACCAGCCCTCGGGACAGGGGGACCTTCCACGAGCAGTACTTC.